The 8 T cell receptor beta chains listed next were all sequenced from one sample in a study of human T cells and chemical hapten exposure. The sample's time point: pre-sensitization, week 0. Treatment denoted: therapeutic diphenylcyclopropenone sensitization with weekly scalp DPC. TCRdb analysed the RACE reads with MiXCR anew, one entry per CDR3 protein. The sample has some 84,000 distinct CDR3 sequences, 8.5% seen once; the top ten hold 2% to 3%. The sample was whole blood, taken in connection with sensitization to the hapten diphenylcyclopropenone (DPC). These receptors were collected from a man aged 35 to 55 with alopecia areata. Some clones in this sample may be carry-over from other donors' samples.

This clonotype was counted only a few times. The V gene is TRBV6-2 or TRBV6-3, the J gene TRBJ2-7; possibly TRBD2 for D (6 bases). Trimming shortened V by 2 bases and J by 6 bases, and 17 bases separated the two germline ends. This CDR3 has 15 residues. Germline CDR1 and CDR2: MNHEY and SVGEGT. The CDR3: CASSYNSALAGEQYF. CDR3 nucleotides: TGTGCCAGCAGTTACAATTCGGCACTAGCTGGCGAGCAGTACTTC.

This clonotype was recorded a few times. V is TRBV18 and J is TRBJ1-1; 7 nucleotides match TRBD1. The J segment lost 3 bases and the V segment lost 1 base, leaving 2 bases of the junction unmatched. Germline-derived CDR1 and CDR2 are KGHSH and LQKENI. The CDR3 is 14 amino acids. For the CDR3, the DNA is TGTGCCAGCTCACCACAGGGGGCGGACACTGAAGCTTTCTTT. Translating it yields CASSPQGADTEAFF.

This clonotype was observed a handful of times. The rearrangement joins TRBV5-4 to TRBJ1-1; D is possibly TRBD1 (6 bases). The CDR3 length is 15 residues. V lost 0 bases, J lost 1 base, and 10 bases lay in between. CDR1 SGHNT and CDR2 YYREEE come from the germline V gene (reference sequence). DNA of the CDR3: TGTGCCAGCAGCTTGGCGAGGGGGGGGAACACTGAAGCTTTCTTT. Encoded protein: CASSLARGGNTEAFF.

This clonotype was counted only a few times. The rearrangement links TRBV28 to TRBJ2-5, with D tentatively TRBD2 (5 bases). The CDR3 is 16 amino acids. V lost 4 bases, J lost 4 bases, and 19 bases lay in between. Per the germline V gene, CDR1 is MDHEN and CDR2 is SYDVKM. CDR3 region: CASSSPPSRGPETQYF. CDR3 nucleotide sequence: TGTGCCAGCAGTTCCCCCCCCTCCCGAGGGCCAGAGACCCAGTACTTC.

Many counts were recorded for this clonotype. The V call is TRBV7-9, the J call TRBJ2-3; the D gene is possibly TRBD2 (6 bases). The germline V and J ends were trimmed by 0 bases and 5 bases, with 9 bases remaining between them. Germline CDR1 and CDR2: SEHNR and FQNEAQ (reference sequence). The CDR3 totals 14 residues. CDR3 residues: CASSLATGGDTQYF. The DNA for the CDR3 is TGTGCCAGCAGCTTAGCAACCGGGGGAGATACGCAGTATTTT.

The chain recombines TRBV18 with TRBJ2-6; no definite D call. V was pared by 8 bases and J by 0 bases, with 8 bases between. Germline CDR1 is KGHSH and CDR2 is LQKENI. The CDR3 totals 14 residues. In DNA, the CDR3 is TGTGCCAGCGAACGTGACTCTGGGGCCAACGTCCTGACTTTC. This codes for CASERDSGANVLTF.

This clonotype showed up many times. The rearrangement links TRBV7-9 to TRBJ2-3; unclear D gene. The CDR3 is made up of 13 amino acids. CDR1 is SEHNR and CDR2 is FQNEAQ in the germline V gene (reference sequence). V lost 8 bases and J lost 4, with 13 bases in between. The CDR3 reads CASGPTHADTQYF. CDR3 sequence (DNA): TGTGCCAGCGGCCCTACACATGCAGATACGCAGTATTTT.

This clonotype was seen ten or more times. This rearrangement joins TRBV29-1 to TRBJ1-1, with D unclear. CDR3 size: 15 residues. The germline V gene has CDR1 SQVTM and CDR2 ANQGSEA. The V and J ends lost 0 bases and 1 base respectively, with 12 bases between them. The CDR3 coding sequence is TGCAGCGTTGAAGAAACCAACAACAGGAACACTGAAGCTTTCTTT. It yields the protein CSVEETNNRNTEAFF.